Described below is a single TCR beta chain sequence and its context. Its antigen is unknown. The sample belongs to a study of beta chain features in type 1 diabetes. Overall study results and limits: In every one of the four CD4+ subsets, TCRB CDR3s were moderately but significantly shorter in Type 1 diabetes patients.

Reverse transcription of all isolated RNA meant that expressed TCRB transcripts were sequenced. Some clones are missing from TCRdb's copy, which holds only in-frame ones; the method was immunoSEQ multiplex PCR. The sample includes a few hundred thousand clones, roughly 12% of them seen just once. The TCR was taken from a man aged 18 to 29 in good health. What was sequenced was naive CD4+ T cells from blood.

CDR3 protein: CASSQPGQGKETQYF. For the CDR3, the DNA is TGCGCCAGCAGCCAGCCGGGACAGGGGAAAGAGACCCAGTACTTC. This chain connects TRBV4-1 to TRBJ2-5; 10 bases line up with TRBD1. The CDR3 runs to 15 residues. The germline gives CDR1 MGHRA, CDR2 YSYEKL. J gave up 3 bases and V 3 bases, and 4 bases lay outside the gene matches.